Presented here are 19 T cell receptor beta chains from one specimen sequenced in a study of blood T cells in healthy people across ages (dated by TCRdb to the mid-2010s). Library preparation was by 5' RACE. The second PCR ran for about 6 to 11 cycles and used a J-beta primer mix along with a sample-barcoded 5' primer. TCRdb's own reprocessing of the public reads used fastp at Q25 and MiXCR and kept productive beta chains. Records with the same CDR3 protein are collapsed into one entry carrying the most frequent genes and DNA. The sample data list fewer than 2 million distinct CDR3 sequences, and about two fifths of these were observed just once. Roughly 23% of the sample rests with the top ten. Material for sequencing was blood. Receptor source: a human donor in good health.

In its sample, this clonotype was seen many times. The rearrangement uses TRBV7-2 and TRBJ2-7; D unclear. This CDR3 region has 13 residues. From germline, CDR1 is SGHTA and CDR2 FQGNSA. V was cut by 5 bases and J by 7 bases, with 15 bases left in between. As DNA, the CDR3 is TGTGCCAGCAGCGCCACAACGGTGGGGGAGCAGTACTTC. Protein sequence: CASSATTVGEQYF.

The gene calls are TRBV19 and TRBJ1-6, with D uncertain. Germline V gives CDR1 LNHDA, CDR2 SQIVND (reference sequence). V was trimmed by 11 bases and J by 10 bases, leaving 15 bases between them. The CDR3 is made up of 12 amino acids. CDR3: CASADGGSPLHF. The CDR3 nucleotides are TGTGCCTCCGCCGATGGAGGGTCACCCCTCCACTTT.

The V gene is TRBV29-1, the J gene TRBJ2-3; D might be TRBD2 (7 bases). The CDR3 totals 15 residues. In germline, CDR1 is SQVTM, CDR2 ANQGSEA. The V end was cut by 6 bases, the J end by 3 bases, with 19 bases between. The CDR3 sequence: CSVGGVGGPTDTQYF. For the CDR3, the DNA is TGCAGCGTGGGGGGAGTGGGGGGGCCAACAGATACGCAGTATTTT.

This chain connects TRBV9 to TRBJ2-7; no reliable D call. Germline assignment: CDR1 SGDLS and CDR2 YYNGEE. The CDR3 is 14 amino acids. V lost 4 bases and J lost 1, with 12 bases in between. The CDR3 sequence is CASSPRMVSYEQYF. For the CDR3, the DNA is TGTGCCAGCAGCCCCCGGATGGTATCCTACGAGCAGTACTTC.

The J gene is TRBJ2-1, the V gene TRBV4-1; unclear D gene. Trimming removed 0 bases from V and 10 bases from J, with 16 bases in between. Looked up from germline, CDR1 is MGHRA and CDR2 is YSYEKL. The CDR3 loop spans 15 amino acids. CDR3 amino acids: CASSQEGGLVYEQFF. The CDR3 DNA reads as TGCGCCAGCAGCCAAGAGGGTGGGCTAGTGTACGAGCAGTTCTTC.

The CDR3 DNA reads as TGTGCCAGCAGCGCTCGGGGGGCCCCTATAGATACGCAGTATTTT. The encoded protein is CASSARGAPIDTQYF. V and J are TRBV9 and TRBJ2-3, with D perhaps TRBD2 (7 bases). The CDR3 length is 15 residues. V was pared by 3 bases and J by 5 bases, with 16 bases between. Germline V gene lookup returns CDR1 SGDLS and CDR2 YYNGEE.

In its sample, this clonotype was seen a few times. The gene calls are TRBV4-3 and TRBJ2-3; D may match TRBD1 or TRBD2 (5 bases each). The CDR3 is 14 amino acids. Germline CDR1 LGHNA, CDR2 YSLEER. Trimming stripped 0 bases from V and 6 bases from J, with 10 bases between. CDR3 DNA sequence: TGCGCCAGCAGCCAAGATGTGGGGGTGGATACGCAGTATTTT. It specifies CASSQDVGVDTQYF.

The chain is built from TRBV24-1 and TRBJ2-7; D might be TRBD1 (6 bases). V was trimmed by 2 bases and J by 0 bases, leaving 10 bases between them. Germline lookup yields CDR1 KGHDR and CDR2 SFDVKD. The CDR3 extends over 15 amino acids. The CDR3 sequence: CATSDYRDNSYEQYF. In DNA, the CDR3 is TGTGCCACCAGTGATTATCGGGACAACTCCTACGAGCAGTACTTC.

This chain joins TRBV29-1 and TRBJ2-7; D may be TRBD1 (5 bases). The CDR3 totals 13 residues. Trimming stripped 4 bases from V and 0 bases from J, with 10 bases between. CDR1 SQVTM and CDR2 ANQGSEA come from the germline V gene. DNA of the CDR3: TGCAGCGTTGGGACGGACAACTCCTACGAGCAGTACTTC. Translated: CSVGTDNSYEQYF.

The chain has TRBV7-2 and TRBJ1-2; 8 bases align to TRBD1. With 5 bases clipped from V and 6 bases from J, the junction kept 14 bases outside the gene matches. CDR1 and CDR2 from the germline V gene are SGHTA and FQGNSA. The CDR3 is made up of 16 amino acids. The CDR3 coding sequence is TGTGCCAGCAGCATCCGGACAGGGAAGGGTATCAATGGCTACACCTTC. Amino acid sequence: CASSIRTGKGINGYTF.

The chain links TRBV7-9 to TRBJ1-2, with D unresolved. Trimming shortened V by 1 base and J by 3 bases, and 9 bases separated the two germline ends. Germline V gene data show CDR1 as SEHNR and CDR2 as FQNEAQ (reference sequence). This CDR3 region has 14 residues. The CDR3 protein is CASSLGEGYYGYTF. CDR3 DNA sequence: TGTGCCAGCAGCTTAGGCGAGGGCTACTATGGCTACACCTTC.

This clonotype was found a few times. V usage is TRBV7-3 and J usage is TRBJ1-2, with a possible D match to TRBD1 (5 bases). CDR1 SGHTA and CDR2 FQGTGA come from the germline V gene. The CDR3 covers 15 residues. V was shortened by 1 base and J by 5 bases, with 14 bases between the two germline ends. CDR3 protein: CASSLSSGAGYGYTF. The DNA for the CDR3 is TGTGCCAGCAGCTTAAGTTCCGGGGCTGGGTATGGCTACACCTTC.

The rearrangement links TRBV10-3 to TRBJ2-4; D remains ambiguous. The J call may be in error: the DNA end matches TRBJ2-7 better. The CDR3 runs to 14 residues. CDR1 is ENHRY and CDR2 is SYGVKD in the germline V gene. The CDR3 region has the DNA TGTGCCATCAGTGAAAATTCGAGTGTGGGCGAGCAGTACTTC. Translation gives CAISENSSVGEQYF.

This clonotype was seen a few times. The V call is TRBV5-1, the J call TRBJ1-1, with TRBD1 identical over 8 bases. The CDR3 spans 15 residues. V was pared by 2 bases and J by 1 base, with 4 bases of the junction left unmatched. Germline-derived CDR1 and CDR2 are SGHRS and YFSETQ. This CDR3 reads CASSFWTGRNTEAFF. The CDR3 coding sequence is TGCGCCAGCAGCTTTTGGACAGGGAGGAACACTGAAGCTTTCTTT.

CDR3 amino acids: CASSQAQGGYTF. For the CDR3, the DNA is TGCGCCAGCAGCCAAGCTCAGGGTGGCTACACCTTC. The rearrangement joins TRBV4-3 to TRBJ1-2; possible D gene TRBD1, 5 bases. The CDR3 is 12 amino acids. Deletions cut 1 base from V and 7 bases from J, with 7 bases between. Germline V CDR1 and CDR2: LGHNA, YSLEER.

About this clonotype itself: One end of the junction is discordant with germline, which a read error may explain. The chain is built from TRBV28 and TRBJ1-1; perhaps TRBD1 as D (5 bases). This CDR3 comprises 18 residues. The germline CDR1 and CDR2 sequences are MDHEN and SYDVKM. The CDR3 coding sequence is TGTGCCAGCAATTTATTGACGGGGCTCTCAAGGGGGAACACTGAAGCTTTCTTT. Protein product: CASNLLTGLSRGNTEAFF.

This clonotype was observed a few times. This may be a read error, as it is one base from a much larger clone. The rearrangement uses TRBV7-9 and TRBJ2-3; D uncertain. CDR3 length: 14 residues. Trimming pared 0 bases from V and 2 bases from J, leaving 6 bases between. CDR1 SEHNR and CDR2 FQNEAQ come from the germline V gene (reference sequence). This chain's CDR3 is CASSLAGITDTQYF. In nucleotides, the CDR3 is TGTGCCAGCAGCTTAGCGGGGATCACAGATACGCAGTATTTT.

The chain combines TRBV18 with TRBJ2-7; 9 bases agree with TRBD1. Germline lookup yields CDR1 KGHSH and CDR2 LQKENI. The trim removed 3 bases at V and 7 bases at J, leaving 16 bases unmatched. There are 17 residues in the CDR3. The CDR3 spells CASSPYRQGVRYNEQYF. The CDR3 DNA reads TGTGCCAGCTCACCCTACCGACAGGGGGTCAGATACAATGAGCAGTACTTC. The variable domain in full, with the rest retrieved from reference TRBV18 and TRBJ2-7, is NAGVMQNPRHLVRRRGQEARLRCSPMKGHSHVYWYRQLPEEGLKFMVYLQKENIIDESGMPKERFSAEFPKEGPSILRIQQVVRGDSAAYFCASSPYRQGVRYNEQYFGPGTRLTVT.

The chain recombines TRBV20-1 with TRBJ1-2; tentative D call: TRBD1 (5 bases). The CDR3 covers 12 residues. V was clipped by 6 bases and J by 4 bases, with 12 bases between them. CDR1 and CDR2 from the germline V gene are DFQATT and SNEGSKA (reference sequence). CDR3 nucleotide sequence: TGCAGTGCCCCCCTTACAGGCTATGGCTACACCTTC. Amino acids: CSAPLTGYGYTF.